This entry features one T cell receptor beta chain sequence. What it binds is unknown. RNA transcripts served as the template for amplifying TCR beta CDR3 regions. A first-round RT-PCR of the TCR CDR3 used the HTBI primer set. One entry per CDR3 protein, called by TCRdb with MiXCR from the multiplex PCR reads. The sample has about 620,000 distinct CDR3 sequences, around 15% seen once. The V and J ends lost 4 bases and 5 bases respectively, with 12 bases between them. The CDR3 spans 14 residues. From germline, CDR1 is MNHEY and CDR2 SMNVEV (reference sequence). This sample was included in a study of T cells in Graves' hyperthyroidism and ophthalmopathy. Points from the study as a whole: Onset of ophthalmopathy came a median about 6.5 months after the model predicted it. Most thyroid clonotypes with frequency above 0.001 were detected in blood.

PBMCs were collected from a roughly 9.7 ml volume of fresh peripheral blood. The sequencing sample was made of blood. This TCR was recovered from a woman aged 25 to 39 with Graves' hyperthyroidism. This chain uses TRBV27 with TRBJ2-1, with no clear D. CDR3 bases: TGTGCCAGCAGTTCTTTCGCAGGACACAATGAGCAGTTCTTC. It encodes CASSSFAGHNEQFF.